This TCR beta chain was obtained from a study of blood T cells in healthy people across ages. Germline assignment: CDR1 SQVTM and CDR2 ANQGSEA. The CDR3 sequence is 16 residues long. V dropped 0 bases and J dropped 1 base, with 12 bases sitting between them. With each sample, at least 5 micrograms of total RNA were extracted. There are a few counts of this clonotype. Next came a second PCR, run for about 7 to 12 cycles, which used a sample-barcoded 5' primer along with a J-beta primer mix. Using its own MiXCR run on the 5' RACE reads, TCRdb lists one record per CDR3 protein. The sample contains fewer than 1.5 million distinct CDR3 sequences, approximately 42% of which appear only once.

The source of this sequence is a woman younger than 35 in good health. The sequenced sample was blood. The chain uses TRBV29-1 and TRBJ2-2, with D uncertain. DNA for the CDR3: TGCAGCGTTGAAGACCCGGACGGCGGGAACACCGGGGAGCTGTTTTTT. Encoded protein: CSVEDPDGGNTGELFF.